The 30 T cell receptor beta chains reported below all come from one sample, sequenced in a study of CD8 T cells in ankylosing spondylitis. Study-wide results and limits: A TCR beta motif of eight or nine highly homologous variants seemed to mark ankylosing spondylitis blood.

A single record per CDR3 protein comes from TCRdb applying MiXCR to the 5' RACE reads. In the table there are 700,000 to 1,000,000 distinct CDR3 sequences, roughly 12% of which are singletons. The antigens these receptors bind are not known. Sequencing was done on a sample of blood, either unsorted or a sorted T cell fraction (not recorded which). These receptors were obtained from a male donor with ankylosing spondylitis.

This clonotype was recorded many times. The chain links TRBV5-1 to TRBJ2-3, with D perhaps matching TRBD2 (6 bases). Germline V gives CDR1 SGHRS, CDR2 YFSETQ. Trimming removed 4 bases from V and 2 bases from J, with 17 bases in between. The CDR3 is 16 amino acids. This CDR3 is CASSLASVSPTDTQYF. DNA for the CDR3: TGCGCCAGCAGCCTCGCTAGCGTATCCCCCACAGATACGCAGTATTTT.

The J gene is TRBJ1-4, the V gene TRBV7-2; D is unclear. CDR1 and CDR2 (germline): SGHTA, FQGNSA. The CDR3 has 18 amino acids. V lost 0 bases, J lost 8 bases, and 22 bases lay in between. CDR3 nucleotides: TGTGCCAGCAGCTTAGCGTACGCCGCCCCAGGCCGTGAGGAAAAACTGTTTTTT. This translates into CASSLAYAAPGREEKLFF.

A note on this clonotype: One base away lies a much larger clone, so this may be a sequencing read error. The chain couples TRBV29-1 to TRBJ2-1; D not certain. Looked up from germline, CDR1 is SQVTM and CDR2 is ANQGSEA. Trimming shortened V by 4 bases and J by 11 bases, and 18 bases separated the two germline ends. The CDR3 loop spans 13 amino acids. The CDR3 sequence is CSVGPNLDSQQFF. The CDR3 bases are TGCAGCGTTGGCCCCAACCTTGATAGTCAGCAGTTCTTC.

The chain employs TRBV20-1 and TRBJ2-7; TRBD2 matches 9 bases. The CDR3 is 14 amino acids. Germline-derived CDR1 and CDR2 are DFQATT and SNEGSKA (reference sequence). V shed 3 bases, J shed 0 bases, and the junction held 3 bases outside the gene matches. CDR3 region: CSARAGGISYEQYF. DNA for the CDR3: TGCAGTGCTAGGGCGGGAGGGATCTCCTACGAGCAGTACTTC.

This clonotype was observed a few times. This chain connects TRBV11-1 to TRBJ2-3; 9 nucleotides match TRBD2. This CDR3 is built from 18 residues. After removal of 4 bases from V and 2 bases from J, the junction contained 13 bases not matched to a gene. CDR1 is SGHAT and CDR2 is FQDESV in the germline V gene (reference sequence). CDR3 in amino acids: CASSSLAGALSYTDTQYF. The CDR3 coding sequence is TGTGCCAGCAGCTCATTAGCGGGGGCCCTTTCCTACACAGATACGCAGTATTTT.

This clonotype was counted a few times. The gene calls are TRBV7-3 and TRBJ2-1; D is uncertain. This CDR3 is 15 amino acids long. Germline assignment: CDR1 SGHTA and CDR2 FQGTGA. The V gene lost 1 base and the J gene lost 0 bases, with 7 bases spanning the gap. This chain's CDR3 is CASSLMADSYNEQFF. In DNA, the CDR3 is TGTGCCAGCAGCTTAATGGCAGACTCCTACAATGAGCAGTTCTTC.

The rearrangement uses TRBV6-1 and TRBJ2-3, with D unresolved. V lost 5 bases to trimming and J lost 4 bases, with 13 bases between them. In germline, CDR1 is MNHNS, CDR2 SASEGT. This CDR3 comprises 14 residues. CDR3 sequence (DNA): TGTGCCAGCAGTCCAGCACCCGAAGCAGATACGCAGTATTTT. Encoded protein: CASSPAPEADTQYF.

This clonotype was found many times. This chain uses TRBV12-3 or TRBV12-4 with TRBJ1-2; no firm D call. CDR3 length: 15 residues. V was shortened by 5 bases and J by 2 bases, with 15 bases between the two germline ends. CDR3 bases: TGTGCCAGCAGTCGCCCCGAGACATCGAACTATGGCTACACCTTC. This encodes CASSRPETSNYGYTF.

The rearrangement links TRBV20-1 to TRBJ2-4, with D perhaps matching TRBD1 or TRBD2 (6 bases each). CDR1 DFQATT and CDR2 SNEGSKA come from the germline V gene (reference sequence). There are 15 residues in the CDR3. V was cut by 0 bases and J by 8 bases, with 17 bases left in between. CDR3 sequence (DNA): TGCAGTGCTAGAGACCCTGTGGAGGGGGGAGACATTCAGTACTTC. Its translation is CSARDPVEGGDIQYF.

For this clonotype: With a much larger clone just one base away, this may be a read error. The chain carries TRBV7-8 and TRBJ2-3; no definite D call. Germline CDR1 SGHVS, CDR2 FQNEAQ. The germline V and J ends were trimmed by 1 base and 2 bases, with 4 bases remaining between them. This CDR3 spans 13 amino acids. In nucleotides, the CDR3 is TGTGCCAGCAGCTTAGATATCACAGATACGCAGTATTTT. It specifies CASSLDITDTQYF.

This clonotype was detected ten times or more. V is TRBV20-1 and J is TRBJ1-1; 7 bases fit TRBD1. Trimming cost V 7 bases and J 0 bases; bases outside gene matches: 5. This CDR3 comprises 13 residues. The germline CDR1 and CDR2 sequences are DFQATT and SNEGSKA (reference sequence). The CDR3 DNA reads TGCAGTGTCACGGACAGGCTGAACACTGAAGCTTTCTTT. The encoded protein is CSVTDRLNTEAFF.

This clonotype was counted between two and nine times. The genes are TRBV12-3 or TRBV12-4 and TRBJ2-2, with D hard to call. V dropped 3 bases and J dropped 4 bases, with 9 bases sitting between them. This CDR3 comprises 14 residues. This CDR3 reads CASSLKGSTGELFF. The CDR3 nucleotides read TGTGCCAGCAGTTTGAAAGGAAGCACCGGGGAGCTGTTTTTT.

This clonotype appeared a few times. The chain uses TRBV6-6 and TRBJ1-6, with D hard to call. V was clipped by 7 bases and J by 8 bases, with 12 bases between them. Germline V CDR1 and CDR2: MNHNY, SVGAGI (reference sequence). The CDR3 is 13 residues long. CDR3 in DNA: TGTGCCAGCACCGGGAATGTTCATTCACCCCTCCACTTT. This encodes CASTGNVHSPLHF.

This clonotype was detected many times. The rearrangement joins TRBV29-1 to TRBJ2-5; 10 bases map to TRBD2. The CDR3 loop spans 12 amino acids. The germline V gene encodes CDR1 SQVTM and CDR2 ANQGSEA. V lost 4 bases and J lost 4; bases outside the gene matches: 0. The DNA for the CDR3 is TGCAGCGTTGGGACTAGCGGAGAGACCCAGTACTTC. This gives the protein CSVGTSGETQYF.

This chain connects TRBV7-2 to TRBJ2-7, with 7 bases that match TRBD2. J was trimmed by 2 bases and V by 1 base; bases with no gene match: 5. The germline V gene encodes CDR1 SGHTA and CDR2 FQGNSA. The CDR3 spans 15 residues. This CDR3 reads CASSLVGRSTYEQYF. DNA for the CDR3: TGTGCCAGCAGCTTAGTCGGGAGGTCGACCTACGAGCAGTACTTC.

The V gene is TRBV6-7, the J gene TRBJ1-4; 10 bases map to TRBD1. TRBV6-7 is recorded as an ORF, its role being uncertain. The CDR3 spans 16 residues. Trimming took 6 bases from V and 4 from J; bases not matched to a gene: 8. The CDR3 DNA reads TGTGCCAGCAGGCAAGCGACAGGGGGCCTTAATGAAAAACTGTTTTTT. Amino acid sequence: CASRQATGGLNEKLFF.

This clonotype was detected a few times. The chain combines TRBV6-1 with TRBJ2-5; tentatively, D is TRBD1 (7 bases). The length of the CDR3 is 14 residues. V was clipped by 6 bases and J by 3 bases, with 14 bases between them. The germline V gene encodes CDR1 MNHNS and CDR2 SASEGT. The CDR3 loop is CASSPQGGKETQYF. The CDR3 DNA reads as TGTGCCAGCAGCCCCCAGGGGGGCAAAGAGACCCAGTACTTC.

This clonotype was counted ten times or more. The genes are TRBV20-1 and TRBJ1-6, with TRBD1 as a possible D gene (6 bases). The CDR3 contains 14 residues. V shed 5 bases and J shed 2 bases, with 10 bases lying between them. Germline loops: CDR1 DFQATT, CDR2 SNEGSKA (reference sequence). The CDR3 DNA follows: TGCAGTGCTTCAGGGGTCGCCTATAATTCACCCCTCCACTTT. Its translation is CSASGVAYNSPLHF.

This clonotype was found a few times. The genes are TRBV20-1 and TRBJ2-1, with no clear D. Germline V gives CDR1 DFQATT, CDR2 SNEGSKA (reference sequence). V lost 0 bases and J 9 bases, leaving 9 bases between the germline ends. The CDR3 loop spans 12 amino acids. The CDR3 protein is CSARDRLSEQFF. DNA for the CDR3: TGCAGTGCTAGAGATAGGCTAAGTGAGCAGTTCTTC.

The chain recombines TRBV5-5 with TRBJ1-2; D gene ambiguous. CDR3 length equals 14 residues. V gave up 8 bases and J gave up 4 bases, with 18 bases separating them. Germline V CDR1 and CDR2: SGHKS, YYEKEE (reference sequence). CDR3 DNA: TGTGCCAGGGGCCTCGGGGTCCACTCCTATGGCTACACCTTC. Translated: CARGLGVHSYGYTF.

This clonotype was detected only a few times. V is TRBV20-1 and J is TRBJ2-3, with 7 nucleotides matching TRBD2. The V gene end was trimmed by 3 bases and the J gene end by 4 bases; junction bases not matched to a gene: 4. Germline assignment: CDR1 DFQATT and CDR2 SNEGSKA (reference sequence). CDR3 size: 13 residues. Written as DNA, the CDR3 is TGCAGTGCTAGGCTCGGGGGGTCAGATACGCAGTATTTT. This codes for CSARLGGSDTQYF.

This clonotype was counted only a few times. V gene TRBV7-8 combines with J gene TRBJ1-1; 8 bases match TRBD1. Germline CDR1 reads SGHVS; CDR2 reads FQNEAQ. V gave up 4 bases and J gave up 5 bases; unmatched junction bases: 9. The CDR3 consists of 15 residues. The CDR3 region is CASSSIQTGVTEAFF. DNA for the CDR3: TGTGCCAGCAGCTCCATTCAGACAGGGGTTACTGAAGCTTTCTTT. The full variable domain, with the rest looked up from reference TRBV7-8 and TRBJ1-1, is GAGVSQSPRYKVAKRGQDVALRCDPISGHVSLFWYQQALGQGPEFLTYFQNEAQLDKSGLPSDRFFAERPEGSVSTLKIQRTQQEDSAVYLCASSSIQTGVTEAFFGQGTRLTVV.

There are many counts of this clonotype. The gene calls are TRBV5-1 and TRBJ2-2; 7 positions match TRBD1. CDR3 length: 15 amino acids. The germline V gene has CDR1 SGHRS and CDR2 YFSETQ. The trim removed 4 bases at V and 0 bases at J, leaving 3 bases unmatched. This chain's CDR3 is CASSVGTANTGELFF. CDR3 DNA: TGCGCCAGCAGCGTCGGGACAGCGAACACCGGGGAGCTGTTTTTT.

The rearrangement links TRBV7-2 to TRBJ2-1, with D uncertain. The CDR3 is made up of 15 amino acids. The V end was cut by 2 bases, the J end by 6 bases, with 14 bases between. Germline V gene data show CDR1 as SGHTA and CDR2 as FQGNSA. The CDR3 region is CASSLNGIRSNEQFF. For the CDR3, the DNA is TGTGCCAGCAGCTTAAATGGGATAAGGTCCAATGAGCAGTTCTTC.

There are many counts of this clonotype. The J gene is TRBJ2-5, the V gene TRBV27; 7 bases line up with TRBD2. The ends lost 8 bases at V and 4 bases at J; junction bases unmatched: 1. CDR3 length: 11 amino acids. Germline CDR1 is MNHEY and CDR2 is SMNVEV (reference sequence). The chain's CDR3 is CASQRGETQYF. The DNA of the CDR3 is TGTGCCAGCCAGCGGGGAGAGACCCAGTACTTC.

This clonotype was picked up a small number of times. CDR3 region: CASSFMDGYTF. The CDR3 DNA sequence: TGTGCCAGCAGCTTTATGGATGGCTACACCTTC. V gene TRBV7-2 combines with J gene TRBJ1-2; no clear D gene. CDR1 SGHTA and CDR2 FQGNSA come from the germline V gene. Trimming cost V 3 bases and J 6 bases, with 5 bases left between them. This CDR3 has 11 amino acids.

This clonotype was seen a few times. The V gene is TRBV6-1, the J gene TRBJ2-3, with D perhaps matching TRBD1 or TRBD2 (5 bases each). This CDR3 comprises 15 residues. The germline V gene has CDR1 MNHNS and CDR2 SASEGT. Trimming took off 7 bases at V and 3 bases at J, with 17 bases between the two ends. CDR3 loop: CASTFYRWGTDTQYF. The CDR3 DNA sequence: TGTGCCAGCACCTTTTACAGGTGGGGGACAGATACGCAGTATTTT.

The gene calls are TRBV30 and TRBJ2-6; unclear D gene. CDR3 length equals 14 residues. V shed 4 bases and J shed 2 bases, with 9 bases lying between them. Looked up from germline, CDR1 is GTSNPN and CDR2 is SVGIG (reference sequence). This chain's CDR3 is CAWKRPAGANVLTF. CDR3 coding DNA: TGTGCCTGGAAAAGGCCGGCTGGGGCCAACGTCCTGACTTTC.

This clonotype was observed a handful of times. The CDR3 nucleotides are TGTGCCAGCAGCTTAGGACAGGGATGTTCACCCCTCCACTTT. Its translation is CASSLGQGCSPLHF. The rearrangement uses TRBV7-9 and TRBJ1-6, with TRBD1 identical over 7 bases. This CDR3 has 14 residues. V lost 1 base, J lost 9 bases, and 3 bases stayed unmatched. The germline gives CDR1 SEHNR, CDR2 FQNEAQ (reference sequence).

There are a few counts of this clonotype. The V and J genes are TRBV7-8 and TRBJ2-5, with 9 bases fitting TRBD1. Trimming took 5 bases from V and 4 from J; bases not matched to a gene: 8. This CDR3 spans 15 amino acids. Germline V gene data show CDR1 as SGHVS and CDR2 as FQNEAQ. The CDR3 nucleotides are TGTGCCAGCAGCAAGGACAGGGGACGAGGAGAGACCCAGTACTTC. Translated: CASSKDRGRGETQYF.